The source of this T cell receptor beta chain is a study of Tregs in tolerant kidney transplant recipients. The CDR3 is 18 residues long. Trimming at V came to 4 bases and at J to 0 bases, leaving 10 bases not matched to a gene. CDR1 is SGHDT, CDR2 YYEEEE, per germline. Profiled with immunoSEQ multiplex PCR; TCRdb holds only in-frame clones, not every one. The sample shows hundreds of thousands of clones, about four fifths of them seen only once. What was sequenced was CD4+ T cells from blood. This sequence originates from a human donor in good health. This sequence joins TRBV5-6 and TRBJ2-6; 7 nucleotides agree with TRBD1. The CDR3 coding sequence is TGTGCCAGCAGCGGGGGACAGAGACTATTCTCTGGGGCCAACGTCCTGACTTTC. As protein: CASSGGQRLFSGANVLTF.